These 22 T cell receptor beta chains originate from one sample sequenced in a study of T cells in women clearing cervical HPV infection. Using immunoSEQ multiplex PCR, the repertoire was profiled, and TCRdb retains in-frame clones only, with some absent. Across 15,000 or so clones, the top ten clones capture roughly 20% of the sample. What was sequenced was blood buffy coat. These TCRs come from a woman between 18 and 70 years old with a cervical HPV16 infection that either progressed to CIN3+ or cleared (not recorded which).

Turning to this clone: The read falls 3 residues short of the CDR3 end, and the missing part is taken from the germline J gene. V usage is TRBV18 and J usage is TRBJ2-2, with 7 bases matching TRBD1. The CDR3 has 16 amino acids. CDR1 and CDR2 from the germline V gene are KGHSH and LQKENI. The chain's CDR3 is CASSPRKTGNPGKLFF. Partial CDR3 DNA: TGTGCCAGCTCACCGAGGAAGACAGGGAATCCAGGAAAG.

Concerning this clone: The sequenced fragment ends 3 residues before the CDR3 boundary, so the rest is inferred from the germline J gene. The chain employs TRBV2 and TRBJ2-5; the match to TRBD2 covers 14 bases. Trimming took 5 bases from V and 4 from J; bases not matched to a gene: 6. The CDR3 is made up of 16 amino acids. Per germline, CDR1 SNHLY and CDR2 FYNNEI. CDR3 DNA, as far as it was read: TGTGCCAGCAGTTTTGGACTAGCGGGGGGTACAGAGACC. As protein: CASSFGLAGGTET. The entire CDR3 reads CASSFGLAGGTETQYF.

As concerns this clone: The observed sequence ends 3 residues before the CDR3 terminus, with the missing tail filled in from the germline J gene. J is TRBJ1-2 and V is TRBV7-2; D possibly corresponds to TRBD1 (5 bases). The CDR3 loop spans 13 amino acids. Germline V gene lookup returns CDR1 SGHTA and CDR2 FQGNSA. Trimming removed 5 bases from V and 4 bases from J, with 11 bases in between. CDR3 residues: CASSGRQSYGYTF. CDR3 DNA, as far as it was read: TGTGCCAGCAGCGGTAGACAGAGCTATGGC.

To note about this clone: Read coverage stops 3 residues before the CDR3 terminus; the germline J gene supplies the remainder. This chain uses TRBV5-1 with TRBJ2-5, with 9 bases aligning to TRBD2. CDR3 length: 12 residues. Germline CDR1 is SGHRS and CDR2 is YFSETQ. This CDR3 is CASSATSGTQYF. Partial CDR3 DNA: TGCGCCAGCAGCGCGACTAGCGGAACC.

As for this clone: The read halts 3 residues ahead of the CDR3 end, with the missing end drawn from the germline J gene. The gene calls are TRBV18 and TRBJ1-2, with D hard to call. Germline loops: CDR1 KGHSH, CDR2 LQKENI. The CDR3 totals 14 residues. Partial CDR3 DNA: TGTGCCAGCTCACCAAGAGGTCAGAACTATGTT. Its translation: CASSPRGQNYV. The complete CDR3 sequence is CASSPRGQNYVYTF.

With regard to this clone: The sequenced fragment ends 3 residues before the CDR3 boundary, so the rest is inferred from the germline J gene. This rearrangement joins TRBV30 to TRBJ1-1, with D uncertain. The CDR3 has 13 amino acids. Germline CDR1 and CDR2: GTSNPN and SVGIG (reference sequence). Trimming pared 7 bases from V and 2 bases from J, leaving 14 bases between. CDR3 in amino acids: CASPGAGNTEAFF. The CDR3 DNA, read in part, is TGTGCCTCCCCAGGCGCCGGAAACACTGAA.

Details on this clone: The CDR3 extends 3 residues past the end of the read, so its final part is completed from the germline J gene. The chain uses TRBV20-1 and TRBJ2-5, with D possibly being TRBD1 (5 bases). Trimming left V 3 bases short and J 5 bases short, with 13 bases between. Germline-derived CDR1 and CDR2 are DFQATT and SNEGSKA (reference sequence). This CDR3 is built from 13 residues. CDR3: CSASGARRETQYF. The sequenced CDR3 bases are TGCAGTGCTAGTGGGGCCCGGCGGGAGACC.

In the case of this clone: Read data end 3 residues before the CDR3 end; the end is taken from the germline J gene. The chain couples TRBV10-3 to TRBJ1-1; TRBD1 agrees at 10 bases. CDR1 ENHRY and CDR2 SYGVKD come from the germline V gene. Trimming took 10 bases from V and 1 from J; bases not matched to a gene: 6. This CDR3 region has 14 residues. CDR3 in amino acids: CATFRDRGNTEAFF. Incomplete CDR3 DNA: TGTGCCACGTTCCGGGACAGGGGGAACACTGAA.

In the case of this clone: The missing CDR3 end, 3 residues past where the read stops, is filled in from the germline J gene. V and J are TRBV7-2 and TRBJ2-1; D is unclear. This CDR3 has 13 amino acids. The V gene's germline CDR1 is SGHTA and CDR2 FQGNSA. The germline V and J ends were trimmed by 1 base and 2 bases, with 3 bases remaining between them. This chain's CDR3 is CASSLGPYNEQFF. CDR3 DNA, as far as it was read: TGTGCCAGCAGCTTAGGGCCCTACAATGAG.

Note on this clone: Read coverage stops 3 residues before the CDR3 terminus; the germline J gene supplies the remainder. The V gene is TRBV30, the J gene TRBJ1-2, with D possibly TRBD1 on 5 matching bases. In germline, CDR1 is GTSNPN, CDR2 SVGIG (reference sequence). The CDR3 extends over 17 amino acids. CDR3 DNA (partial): TGTGCCTGGAGTGTACGATACGGCGGGGGGAGCACAGATACC. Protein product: CAWSVRYGGGSTDT. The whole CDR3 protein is CAWSVRYGGGSTDTYTF.

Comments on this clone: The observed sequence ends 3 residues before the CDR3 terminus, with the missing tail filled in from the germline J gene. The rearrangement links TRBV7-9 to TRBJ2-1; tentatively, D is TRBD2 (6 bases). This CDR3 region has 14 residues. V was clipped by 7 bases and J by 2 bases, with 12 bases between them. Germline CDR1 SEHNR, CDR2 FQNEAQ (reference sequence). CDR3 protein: CASTLTGAYNEQFF. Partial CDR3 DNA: TGTGCCAGCACCCTGACGGGGGCCTACAATGAG.

The covered CDR3 bases are TGTGCTAGTGGTCCCAATGACTGGTACGAG. Its protein is CASGPNDWYE. The full CDR3 protein is CASGPNDWYEQYF. The chain employs TRBV12-5 and TRBJ2-7; D is undetermined. Read data end 3 residues before the CDR3 end; the end is taken from the germline J gene. The CDR3 consists of 13 residues. With 5 bases removed from V and 4 bases from J, the gap between germline ends came to 12 bases. Germline values: CDR1 LGHNT, CDR2 FRNRAP.

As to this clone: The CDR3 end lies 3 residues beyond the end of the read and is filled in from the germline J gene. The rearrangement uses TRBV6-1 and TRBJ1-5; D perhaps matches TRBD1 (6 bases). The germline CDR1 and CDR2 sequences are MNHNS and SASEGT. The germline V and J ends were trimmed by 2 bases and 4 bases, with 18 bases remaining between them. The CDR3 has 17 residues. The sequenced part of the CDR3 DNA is TGTGCCAGCAGTGAAAATCTGTTGGACAGCTATAATCAGCCC. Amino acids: CASSENLLDSYNQP. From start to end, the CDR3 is CASSENLLDSYNQPQHF.

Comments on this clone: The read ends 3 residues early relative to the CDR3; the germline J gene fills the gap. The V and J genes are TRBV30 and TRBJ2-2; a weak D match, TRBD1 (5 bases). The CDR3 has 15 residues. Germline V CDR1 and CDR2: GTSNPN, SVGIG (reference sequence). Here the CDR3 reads CAWSVGYSGANVLFF. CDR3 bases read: TGTGCCTGGAGTGTAGGCTACTCTGGGGCCAACGTG.

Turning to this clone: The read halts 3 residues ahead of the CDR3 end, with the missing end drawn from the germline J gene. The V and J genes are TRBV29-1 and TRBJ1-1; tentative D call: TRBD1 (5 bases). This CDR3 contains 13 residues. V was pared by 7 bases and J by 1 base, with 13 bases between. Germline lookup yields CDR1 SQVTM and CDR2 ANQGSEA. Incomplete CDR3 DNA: TGCAGCGCGCCGGGACTGACGAACACTGAA. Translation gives CSAPGLTNTE. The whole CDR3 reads CSAPGLTNTEAFF.

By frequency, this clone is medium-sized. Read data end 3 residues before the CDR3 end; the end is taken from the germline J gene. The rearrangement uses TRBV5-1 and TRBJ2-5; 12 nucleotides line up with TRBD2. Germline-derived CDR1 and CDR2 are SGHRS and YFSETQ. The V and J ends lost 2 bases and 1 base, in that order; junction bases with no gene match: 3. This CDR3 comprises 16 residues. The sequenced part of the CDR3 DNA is TGCGCCAGCAGCTTAAGGACTAGCGGGGCCCAAGAGACC. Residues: CASSLRTSGAQET. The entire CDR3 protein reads CASSLRTSGAQETQYF.

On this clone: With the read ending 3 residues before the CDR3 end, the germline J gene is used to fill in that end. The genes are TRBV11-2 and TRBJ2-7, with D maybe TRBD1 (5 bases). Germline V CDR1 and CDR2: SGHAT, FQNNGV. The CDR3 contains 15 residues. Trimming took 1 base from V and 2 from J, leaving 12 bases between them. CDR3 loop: CASSLVGYRTYEQYF. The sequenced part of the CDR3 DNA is TGTGCCAGCAGCTTAGTAGGGTACAGGACCTACGAG.

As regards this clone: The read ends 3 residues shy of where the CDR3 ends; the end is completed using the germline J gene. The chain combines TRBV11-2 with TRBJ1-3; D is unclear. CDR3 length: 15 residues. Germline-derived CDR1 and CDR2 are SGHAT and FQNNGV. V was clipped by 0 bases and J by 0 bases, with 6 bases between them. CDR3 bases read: TGTGCCAGCAGCTTAGAGGCCCCCTCTGGAAACACC. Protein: CASSLEAPSGNT. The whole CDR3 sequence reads CASSLEAPSGNTIYF.

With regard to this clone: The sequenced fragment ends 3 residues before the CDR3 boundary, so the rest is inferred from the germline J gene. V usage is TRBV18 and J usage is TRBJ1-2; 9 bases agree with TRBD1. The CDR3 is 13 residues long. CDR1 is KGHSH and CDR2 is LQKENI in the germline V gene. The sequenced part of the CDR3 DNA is TGTGCCAGCTCACCAGGGACAGGGAATGAC. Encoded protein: CASSPGTGND. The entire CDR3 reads CASSPGTGNDYTF.

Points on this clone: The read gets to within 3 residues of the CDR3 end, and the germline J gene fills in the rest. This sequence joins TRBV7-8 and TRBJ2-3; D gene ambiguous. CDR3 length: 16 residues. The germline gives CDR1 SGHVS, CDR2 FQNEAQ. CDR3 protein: CASSLAQGTPQETQYF. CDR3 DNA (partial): TGTGCCAGCAGCTTAGCGCAAGGCACACCACAAGAGACG.

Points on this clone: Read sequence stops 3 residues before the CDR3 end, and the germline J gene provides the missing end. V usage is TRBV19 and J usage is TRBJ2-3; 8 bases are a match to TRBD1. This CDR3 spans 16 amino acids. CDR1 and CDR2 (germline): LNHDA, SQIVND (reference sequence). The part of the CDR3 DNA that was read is TGTGCCAGTAGGAGAACGACAGGGGTGCGCAATCAGCCG. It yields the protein CASRRTTGVRNQP. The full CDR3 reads CASRRTTGVRNQPQYF.

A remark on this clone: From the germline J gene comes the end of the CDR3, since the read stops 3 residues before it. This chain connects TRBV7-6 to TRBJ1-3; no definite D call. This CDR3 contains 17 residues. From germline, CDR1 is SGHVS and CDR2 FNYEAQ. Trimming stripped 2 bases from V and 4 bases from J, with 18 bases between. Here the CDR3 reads CASSLLAPNSKGNTIYF. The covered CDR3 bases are TGTGCCAGCAGCTTACTTGCGCCAAATAGTAAAGGAAACACC.